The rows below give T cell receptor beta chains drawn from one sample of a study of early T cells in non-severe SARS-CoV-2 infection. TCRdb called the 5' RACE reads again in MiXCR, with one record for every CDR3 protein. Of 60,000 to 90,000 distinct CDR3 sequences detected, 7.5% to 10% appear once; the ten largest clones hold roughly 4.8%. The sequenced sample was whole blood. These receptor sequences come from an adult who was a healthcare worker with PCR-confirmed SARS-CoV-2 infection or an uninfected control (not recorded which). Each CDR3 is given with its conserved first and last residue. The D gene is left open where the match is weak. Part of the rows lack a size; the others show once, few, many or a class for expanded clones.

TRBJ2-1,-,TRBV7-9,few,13,TGTGCCAGCCACCGTAGCTGGACGAATGAGCAGTTCTTC,CASHRSWTNEQFF
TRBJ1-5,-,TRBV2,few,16,TGTGCCAGCAGTGAAGCGCTAGGCAGGGCAAATCAGCCCCAGCATTTT,CASSEALGRANQPQHF
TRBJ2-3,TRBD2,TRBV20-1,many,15,TGCAGTGCTAGGGATAGCGGGAGGGCCACAGATACGCAGTATTTT,CSARDSGRATDTQYF
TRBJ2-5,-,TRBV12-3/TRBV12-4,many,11,TGTGCCAGCAGTTTAGGGACTACTCAGTACTTC,CASSLGTTQYF
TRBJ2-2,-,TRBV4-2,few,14,TGTGCCAGCAGCCAAGTTTTATACAGCGGGGAGCTGTTTTTT,CASSQVLYSGELFF
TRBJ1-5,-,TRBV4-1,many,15,TGCGCCAGCAGCCAAGCGTTGGAAGGGAATCAGCCCCAGCATTTT,CASSQALEGNQPQHF
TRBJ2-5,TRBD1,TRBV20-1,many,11,TGCAGTGCGCGGACAGGGGAGACCCAGTACTTC,CSARTGETQYF
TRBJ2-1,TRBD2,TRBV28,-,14,TGTGCCACCCTACTAGCGGGAGGTTACAATGAGCAGTTCTTC,CATLLAGGYNEQFF
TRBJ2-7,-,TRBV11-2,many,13,TGTGCCAGCAGCTTCCAGGGGATCTACGAGCAGTACTTC,CASSFQGIYEQYF
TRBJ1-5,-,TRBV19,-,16,TGTGCCAGTAGTATCTCCAGTCCCATGCGGGATCAGCCCCAGCATTTT,CASSISSPMRDQPQHF
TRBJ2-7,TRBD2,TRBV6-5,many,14,TGTGCCAGCAGTAAAGCGGGAGCTTCCTACGAGCAGTACTTC,CASSKAGASYEQYF
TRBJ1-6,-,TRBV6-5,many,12,TGTGCCACAGGGGAGGGACGATCACCCCTCCACTTT,CATGEGRSPLHF
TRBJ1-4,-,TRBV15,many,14,TGTGCCACCAGCAGAGCGGCAACTAATGAAAAACTGTTTTTT,CATSRAATNEKLFF
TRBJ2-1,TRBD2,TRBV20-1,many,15,TGCAGTGCGCAGACTTTAGCGGGATTCCCCAATGAGCAGTTCTTC,CSAQTLAGFPNEQFF
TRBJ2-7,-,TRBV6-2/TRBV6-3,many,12,TGTGCCAGCAGTTACTCGAAGCACGAGCAGTACTTC,CASSYSKHEQYF
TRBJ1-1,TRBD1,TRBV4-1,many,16,TGCGCCAGCATGAATCATTACAGGGGCCGTTTCACTGAAGCTTTCTTT,CASMNHYRGRFTEAFF
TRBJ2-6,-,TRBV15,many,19,TGTGCCACCAGCAGAGACTCGTGGAGGCTGGGCTCTGGGGCCAACGTCCTGACTTTC,CATSRDSWRLGSGANVLTF
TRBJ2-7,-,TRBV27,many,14,TGTGCCAGCAGCTACGGGACTGGCCCCTACGAGCAGTACTTC,CASSYGTGPYEQYF
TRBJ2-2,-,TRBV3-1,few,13,TGTGCCAGCAGCCAAGGTATCACCGGGGAGCTGTTTTTT,CASSQGITGELFF
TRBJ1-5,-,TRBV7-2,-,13,TGTGCCAGCAGCCCTATGCGGTTGCAGCCCCAGCATTTT,CASSPMRLQPQHF
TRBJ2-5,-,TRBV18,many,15,TGTGCCAGCTCACCACAGATAGCGGTTCAAGAGACCCAGTACTTC,CASSPQIAVQETQYF
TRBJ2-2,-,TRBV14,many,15,TGTGCCAGCAGCCAACGACTTTCGAACACCGGGGAGCTGTTTTTT,CASSQRLSNTGELFF
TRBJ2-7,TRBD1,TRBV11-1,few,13,TGTGCCAGCAGCTCCGACAGGGTTTTCGAGCAGTACTTC,CASSSDRVFEQYF
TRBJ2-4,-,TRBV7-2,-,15,TGTGCCAGCAGCTCCACCGGTGCTGGGGTAAACATTCAGTACTTC,CASSSTGAGVNIQYF
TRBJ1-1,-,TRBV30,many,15,TGTGCCTGGGACGATCGGGGGCGAAGGAGCACTGAAGCTTTCTTT,CAWDDRGRRSTEAFF
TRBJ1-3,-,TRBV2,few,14,TGTGCCAGCAGTGAAGTACAGTCCGGAAACACCATATATTTT,CASSEVQSGNTIYF
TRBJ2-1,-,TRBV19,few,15,TGTGCCGCTGGATCCGGACTAGCAGGGGGCAATGAGCAGTTCTTC,CAAGSGLAGGNEQFF
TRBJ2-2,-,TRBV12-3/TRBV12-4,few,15,TGTGCCAGCAGCTACGTGCCGGCGACAAAGGGGGAGCTGTTTTTT,CASSYVPATKGELFF